What follows are 28 T cell receptor beta chains derived from one specimen sequenced in a study of blood T cell repertoires in COVID-19. The method was immunoSEQ multiplex PCR; TCRdb's version includes in-frame clones alone and lacks a portion of them. There are 20,000 to 25,000 clones in the sample; around 90% occur only once, and approximately 6.3% lies in the top ten. Sequencing was done on a sample of peripheral blood. These receptors all come from a woman of 80 years or more with active COVID-19.

The gene calls are TRBV13 and TRBJ1-1; no firm D call. Trimming took off 3 bases at V and 1 base at J, with 6 bases between the two ends. The CDR3 length is 13 residues. Per germline, CDR1 PRHDT and CDR2 FYEKMQ (reference sequence). The CDR3 DNA reads TGTGCCAGCAGCTTCCGGAGGAACACTGAAGCTTTCTTT. Residues: CASSFRRNTEAFF.

The V call is TRBV6-2 or TRBV6-3, the J call TRBJ1-1, with a weak D call TRBD1 (6 bases). Germline lookup yields CDR1 MNHEY and CDR2 SVGEGT. This CDR3 is 17 amino acids long. V lost 0 bases and J 0 bases, leaving 14 bases between the germline ends. CDR3 protein: CASSYSTGLLMNTEAFF. CDR3 bases: TGTGCCAGCAGTTACTCTACAGGGTTACTTATGAACACTGAAGCTTTCTTT.

V and J are TRBV13 and TRBJ2-3; 10 bases match TRBD1. Unmatched junction bases numbered 4, after V lost 5 bases and J lost 2 bases. This CDR3 is 15 amino acids long. Germline V CDR1 and CDR2: PRHDT, FYEKMQ (reference sequence). CDR3 in amino acids: CASSRTGGYTDTQYF. The CDR3 DNA reads TGTGCCAGCAGCAGGACAGGGGGTTACACAGATACGCAGTATTTT. The full variable domain, rest sourced from reference TRBV13 and TRBJ2-3, is AAGVIQSPRHLIKEKRETATLKCYPIPRHDTVYWYQQGPGQDPQFLISFYEKMQSDKGSIPDRFSAQQFSDYHSELNMSSLELGDSALYFCASSRTGGYTDTQYFGPGTRLTVL.

In its sample, this clone was seen once. The J gene is TRBJ1-2, the V gene TRBV5-6; 7 bases are a match to TRBD1. The CDR3 has 13 residues. CDR1 is SGHDT, CDR2 YYEEEE, per germline. The V and J ends lost 0 bases and 6 bases, in that order; junction bases with no gene match: 2. CDR3 coding DNA: TGTGCCAGCAGCTTGGCAGGGGGTGATGGCTACACCTTC. It specifies CASSLAGGDGYTF.

The chain uses TRBV19 and TRBJ2-1; TRBD1 is a possible D gene (5 bases). V was cut by 4 bases and J by 2 bases, with 18 bases left in between. CDR1 and CDR2 (germline): LNHDA, SQIVND (reference sequence). CDR3 size: 17 residues. This CDR3 is CASSNLGAGWAYNEQFF. DNA of the CDR3: TGTGCCAGTAGTAACCTTGGGGCAGGGTGGGCCTACAATGAGCAGTTCTTC.

A single count supports this clone. The V and J genes are TRBV13 and TRBJ1-4; D possibly corresponds to TRBD1 (6 bases). CDR3 length equals 14 residues. V dropped 5 bases and J dropped 6 bases, with 13 bases sitting between them. Germline CDR1 and CDR2: PRHDT and FYEKMQ (reference sequence). The CDR3, as DNA: TGTGCCAGCAGCGAACAGGGTCGTGATGAAAAACTGTTTTTT. It encodes CASSEQGRDEKLFF.

This sequence joins TRBV11-2 and TRBJ2-7; D not resolved. Germline CDR1 reads SGHAT; CDR2 reads FQNNGV. The CDR3 runs to 12 residues. The V and J ends lost 5 bases and 4 bases respectively, with 9 bases between them. CDR3 sequence: CASSHEEYEQYF. CDR3 DNA sequence: TGTGCCAGCAGCCACGAGGAGTACGAGCAGTACTTC. Drawing the rest from reference TRBV11-2 and TRBJ2-7, the complete variable domain is EAGVAQSPRYKIIEKRQSVAFWCNPISGHATLYWYQQILGQGPKLLIQFQNNGVVDDSQLPKDRFSAERLKGVDSTLKIQPAKLEDSAVYLCASSHEEYEQYFGPGTRLTVT.

This chain joins TRBV6-6 and TRBJ1-2; TRBD1 aligns across 7 bases. J gave up 5 bases and V 2 bases, and 5 bases lay outside the gene matches. The CDR3 extends over 14 amino acids. Germline loops: CDR1 MNHNY, CDR2 SVGAGI (reference sequence). CDR3 in amino acids: CASSYGQVGYGYTF. The CDR3 DNA sequence: TGTGCCAGCAGTTACGGACAGGTCGGGTATGGCTACACCTTC.

This chain uses TRBV23-1 with TRBJ1-5; TRBD1 is a possible D gene (5 bases). TRBV23-1 is identified as an open reading frame with a role that is uncertain. Trimming pared 9 bases from V and 3 bases from J, leaving 15 bases between. The CDR3 consists of 14 residues. The CDR3 is CARGPRGNNQPQHF. The CDR3 coding sequence is TGCGCCAGGGGCCCTAGGGGTAACAATCAGCCCCAGCATTTT.

The chain uses TRBV12-3 or TRBV12-4 and TRBJ2-1; maybe TRBD1 (6 bases). With 6 bases removed from V and 7 bases from J, the gap between germline ends came to 10 bases. The CDR3 sequence is 12 residues long. CDR3 sequence (DNA): TGTGCCAGCAGCCCCGGACAGAATGAGCAGTTCTTC. This codes for CASSPGQNEQFF.

The V and J genes are TRBV28 and TRBJ1-2, with 9 nucleotides matching TRBD1. Germline trimming cut 10 bases from V and 7 bases from J; bases unmatched to any gene: 13. The CDR3 runs to 14 residues. CDR1 is MDHEN and CDR2 is SYDVKM in the germline V gene. The CDR3 DNA reads TGTGCCACCGGGGGACAGGGCCAGGGGGGTGGCTACACCTTC. It yields the protein CATGGQGQGGGYTF.

This clone came up a few times. The V and J genes are TRBV7-2 and TRBJ2-5; no clear D gene. Trimming stripped 5 bases from V and 0 bases from J, with 13 bases between. CDR3 length: 15 residues. CDR1 is SGHTA and CDR2 is FQGNSA in the germline V gene. DNA of the CDR3: TGTGCCAGCAGCCCCGCAGCAGGATACCAAGAGACCCAGTACTTC. Translation gives CASSPAAGYQETQYF.

This sequence joins TRBV6-4 and TRBJ2-5; 7 bases are shared with TRBD1. CDR1 is MRHNA and CDR2 is SNTAGT in the germline V gene. The CDR3 contains 15 residues. J was trimmed by 2 bases and V by 5 bases; bases with no gene match: 8. CDR3 loop: CASSRTPGQQETQYF. CDR3 bases: TGTGCCAGCAGTAGAACCCCGGGACAGCAAGAGACCCAGTACTTC.

This clone has only a few counts. V and J are TRBV7-3 and TRBJ2-3, with TRBD1 matching over 9 bases. Germline CDR1 and CDR2: SGHTA and FQGTGA. V lost 5 bases and J lost 1; bases outside the gene matches: 4. This CDR3 has 15 residues. The CDR3 region has the DNA TGTGCCAGCAGCCCACAGGGGGCGGGCACAGATACGCAGTATTTT. It is translated as CASSPQGAGTDTQYF.

The genes are TRBV7-2 and TRBJ1-1, with D perhaps TRBD1 (6 bases). Looked up from germline, CDR1 is SGHTA and CDR2 is FQGNSA. Trimming shortened V by 4 bases and J by 6 bases, and 12 bases separated the two germline ends. This CDR3 is 13 amino acids long. The CDR3, as DNA: TGTGCCAGCAGCTACGGGGGGGGCTCTGAAGCTTTCTTT. It codes for CASSYGGGSEAFF.

The chain is built from TRBV18 and TRBJ1-2, with D unclear. CDR3 length equals 14 residues. Germline loops: CDR1 KGHSH, CDR2 LQKENI. V was cut by 0 bases and J by 6 bases, with 11 bases left in between. The CDR3 spells CASSPPGGLNGYTF. The CDR3 DNA sequence: TGTGCCAGCTCACCACCGGGAGGTCTGAATGGCTACACCTTC. Based on the CDR3 plus reference TRBV18 and TRBJ1-2, the full variable domain is NAGVMQNPRHLVRRRGQEARLRCSPMKGHSHVYWYRQLPEEGLKFMVYLQKENIIDESGMPKERFSAEFPKEGPSILRIQQVVRGDSAAYFCASSPPGGLNGYTFGSGTRLTVV.

The chain joins TRBV9 to TRBJ1-4; D is uncertain. The CDR3 is made up of 17 amino acids. Trimming removed 4 bases from V and 0 bases from J, with 16 bases in between. Germline V gives CDR1 SGDLS, CDR2 YYNGEE. CDR3 protein: CASSPSGPSSTNEKLFF. In DNA form, the CDR3 reads TGTGCCAGCAGCCCGAGCGGACCAAGCTCAACTAATGAAAAACTGTTTTTT.

The chain joins TRBV5-8 to TRBJ2-5; 7 bases align to TRBD2. The CDR3 consists of 16 residues. J gave up 5 bases and V 4 bases, and 14 bases lay outside the gene matches. Germline values: CDR1 SGHTS, CDR2 YDEGEE. CDR3 sequence: CASSRGAGPGQETQYF. The DNA of the CDR3 is TGTGCCAGCAGCCGGGGAGCGGGGCCTGGTCAGGAGACCCAGTACTTC.

The DNA of the CDR3 is TGTGCCAGCAGCCAGAGAGGGGGCCACTATGGCTACACCTTC. Its protein product is CASSQRGGHYGYTF. The J gene is TRBJ1-2, the V gene TRBV3-1 (or the pseudogene TRBV3-2); 7 nucleotides align to TRBD1. Germline V gene lookup returns CDR1 LGHDT and CDR2 YNNKEL (reference sequence). Germline trimming cut 3 bases from V and 3 bases from J; bases unmatched to any gene: 4. This CDR3 is built from 14 residues.

The rearrangement joins TRBV18 to TRBJ2-1; D perhaps matches TRBD2 (6 bases). V lost 1 base and J lost 7, with 20 bases in between. Germline loops: CDR1 KGHSH, CDR2 LQKENI. CDR3 size: 17 residues. This CDR3 is CASSPQGAGLRGNEQFF. The CDR3 DNA is TGTGCCAGCTCACCACAGGGCGCGGGGCTCCGGGGGAATGAGCAGTTCTTC.

The genes are TRBV5-1 and TRBJ1-5; 8 nucleotides match TRBD1. The CDR3 covers 14 residues. CDR1 SGHRS and CDR2 YFSETQ come from the germline V gene. V dropped 4 bases and J dropped 2; count of bases not matched to a gene: 2. The CDR3 nucleotides read TGCGCCAGCAGCCCGGGACAGGGCAATCAGCCCCAGCATTTT. It codes for CASSPGQGNQPQHF. Combining the CDR3 with reference TRBV5-1 and TRBJ1-5 gives the whole variable domain KAGVTQTPRYLIKTRGQQVTLSCSPISGHRSVSWYQQTPGQGLQFLFEYFSETQRNKGNFPGRFSGRQFSNSRSEMNVSTLELGDSALYLCASSPGQGNQPQHFGDGTRLSIL.

This chain joins TRBV27 and TRBJ2-7; 7 nucleotides agree with TRBD1. The J segment lost 7 bases and the V segment lost 6 bases, leaving 12 bases of the junction unmatched. From germline, CDR1 is MNHEY and CDR2 SMNVEV (reference sequence). This CDR3 has 14 amino acids. The CDR3 DNA sequence: TGTGCCAGCAGCCTGGCCCAAACAGGGGTTGAGCAGTACTTC. It encodes CASSLAQTGVEQYF.

The chain uses TRBV3-1 (or the pseudogene TRBV3-2) and TRBJ1-1, with 7 bases that match TRBD1. There are 18 residues in the CDR3. Losses at the gene ends were 0 bases for V and 1 base for J; bases not matched to a gene: 11. Germline CDR1 and CDR2: LGHDT and YNNKEL (reference sequence). Here the CDR3 DNA reads TGTGCCAGCAGCCAAGATCCCAGGGGGGAGTACGCGAACACTGAAGCTTTCTTT. Residues: CASSQDPRGEYANTEAFF.

This rearrangement joins TRBV11-2 to TRBJ1-2; maybe TRBD1 (6 bases). V shed 1 base and J shed 6 bases, with 15 bases lying between them. This CDR3 spans 15 amino acids. Germline assignment: CDR1 SGHAT and CDR2 FQNNGV. The DNA for the CDR3 is TGTGCCAGCAGCTTAGGAGGGGCAGGGGTTGATGGCTACACCTTC. It yields the protein CASSLGGAGVDGYTF.

V is TRBV18 and J is TRBJ2-3; 15 nucleotides match TRBD2. Germline V gives CDR1 KGHSH, CDR2 LQKENI. J gave up 0 bases and V 0 bases, and 1 base lay outside the gene matches. The CDR3 spans 18 residues. Here the CDR3 reads CASSPPGLAGGSTDTQYF. The DNA for the CDR3 is TGTGCCAGCTCACCACCGGGACTAGCGGGGGGCAGCACAGATACGCAGTATTTT.

The gene calls are TRBV19 and TRBJ1-4, with a possible D match to TRBD1 (6 bases). The CDR3 is 13 residues long. Trimming removed 4 bases at V and 7 bases at J, with 10 bases between. Germline V gives CDR1 LNHDA, CDR2 SQIVND (reference sequence). As DNA, the CDR3 is TGTGCCAGTAGTACACAGGGTATTGAAAAACTGTTTTTT. Its protein is CASSTQGIEKLFF. Combining the CDR3 with reference TRBV19 and TRBJ1-4 gives the whole variable domain DGGITQSPKYLFRKEGQNVTLSCEQNLNHDAMYWYRQDPGQGLRLIYYSQIVNDFQKGDIAEGYSVSREKKESFPLTVTSAQKNPTAFYLCASSTQGIEKLFFGSGTQLSVL.

The chain recombines TRBV7-3 with TRBJ2-1, with 7 positions matching TRBD1. V lost 4 bases to trimming and J lost 0 bases; unmatched junction nucleotides: 0. This CDR3 has 14 amino acids. Per the germline V gene, CDR1 is SGHTA and CDR2 is FQGTGA. The CDR3 bases are TGTGCCAGCAGCTGGGACAGCTCCTACAATGAGCAGTTCTTC. The encoded protein is CASSWDSSYNEQFF.

The chain carries TRBV4-2 and TRBJ1-1; D unclear. From germline, CDR1 is LGHNA and CDR2 YNFKEQ. CDR3 length: 15 amino acids. V was trimmed by 4 bases and J by 3 bases, leaving 15 bases between them. The CDR3 region is CASSPRTPRDTEAFF. CDR3 in DNA: TGTGCCAGCAGCCCTCGAACACCGAGGGACACTGAAGCTTTCTTT.